A single sample gave rise to the 25 T cell receptor beta chains below, sequenced in a study of cytomegalovirus exposure and HLA in healthy donors. PCR amplification relied on 60 Vbeta primers (plus 13 Jbeta primers). Using immunoSEQ multiplex PCR, the repertoire was profiled, and TCRdb retains in-frame clones only, with some absent. The profile shows around 130,000 clones, roughly 79% of them singletons. The source material was PBMCs. The origin of the receptors is a man younger than 40 in good health and CMV-seronegative.

The chain uses TRBV5-1 and TRBJ2-7; the match to TRBD1 covers 7 bases. The V gene's germline CDR1 is SGHRS and CDR2 YFSETQ. The V and J ends lost 3 bases and 5 bases, in that order; junction bases with no gene match: 11. There are 15 residues in the CDR3. The CDR3 bases are TGCGCCAGCAGCTGGCGGAAGGGGGCGAACCACGAGCAGTACTTC. Protein: CASSWRKGANHEQYF.

The V and J genes are TRBV28 and TRBJ1-1, with a possible D match to TRBD1 (6 bases). The germline V gene has CDR1 MDHEN and CDR2 SYDVKM. The CDR3 is 14 residues long. Trimming stripped 3 bases from V and 8 bases from J, with 16 bases between. CDR3 amino acids: CASSFRGRFIEAFF. The CDR3 bases are TGTGCCAGCAGTTTCAGGGGACGTTTTATCGAAGCTTTCTTT.

This chain connects TRBV5-1 to TRBJ1-1; D gene uncertain. Germline V gene data show CDR1 as SGHRS and CDR2 as YFSETQ. Trimming took 5 bases from V and 8 from J, leaving 19 bases between them. The CDR3 covers 14 residues. The CDR3 region has the DNA TGCGCCAGCAGAACCGCCGAGGGAGGAAAGGAAGCTTTCTTT. Amino acids: CASRTAEGGKEAFF.

This clone turned up a few times. The same CDR3 also results from other DNA sequences found in this sample. The rearrangement uses TRBV30 and TRBJ1-4; unclear D gene. The CDR3 is 11 residues long. V lost 0 bases, J lost 8 bases, and 4 bases lay in between. CDR1 and CDR2 (germline): GTSNPN, SVGIG (reference sequence). The CDR3 region is CAWSVQEKLFF. CDR3 bases: TGTGCCTGGAGTGTCCAAGAAAAACTGTTTTTT.

The rearrangement uses TRBV30 and TRBJ1-2; D gene unclear. From germline, CDR1 is GTSNPN and CDR2 SVGIG (reference sequence). V was pared by 0 bases and J by 4 bases, with 9 bases between. The CDR3 length is 13 residues. CDR3 amino acids: CAWSVLQLYGYTF. Here the CDR3 DNA reads TGTGCCTGGAGTGTTCTACAGCTCTATGGCTACACCTTC.

This clone came up a few times. The V and J genes are TRBV27 and TRBJ1-2, with D possibly matching TRBD1 (6 bases). Trimming took off 6 bases at V and 8 bases at J, with 16 bases between the two ends. Germline loops: CDR1 MNHEY, CDR2 SMNVEV (reference sequence). CDR3 length: 13 amino acids. This CDR3 is CASSQWGGRGYTF. The CDR3 DNA reads as TGTGCCAGCAGCCAATGGGGGGGCCGAGGCTACACCTTC.

The chain employs TRBV2 and TRBJ2-7; 8 nucleotides line up with TRBD1. The CDR3 covers 15 residues. Per the germline V gene, CDR1 is SNHLY and CDR2 is FYNNEI. V gave up 4 bases and J gave up 5 bases; unmatched junction bases: 10. CDR3 sequence reads: CASSGLGQGGDEQYF. CDR3 bases: TGTGCCAGCAGTGGCCTAGGACAGGGAGGCGACGAGCAGTACTTC.

The chain carries TRBV6-1 and TRBJ1-5; 7 positions agree with TRBD1. Germline V gene lookup returns CDR1 MNHNS and CDR2 SASEGT. V dropped 6 bases and J dropped 4; count of bases not matched to a gene: 6. The CDR3 is 14 residues long. The CDR3 loop is CASRLAQGNQPQHF. The DNA for the CDR3 is TGTGCCAGCAGGTTAGCACAGGGGAATCAGCCCCAGCATTTT.

V gene TRBV5-1 combines with J gene TRBJ2-1; weak D call: TRBD2 (6 bases). This CDR3 is 13 amino acids long. Germline assignment: CDR1 SGHRS and CDR2 YFSETQ. V lost 0 bases to trimming and J lost 6 bases, with 7 bases between them. The DNA of the CDR3 is TGCGCCAGCAGCTTGGAGGGACTCAATGAGCAGTTCTTC. It is translated as CASSLEGLNEQFF.

This clone has just a few counts. Other nucleotide sequences from this sample produce the same CDR3. V is TRBV30 and J is TRBJ2-5, with no clear D. CDR1 is GTSNPN, CDR2 SVGIG, per germline (reference sequence). V dropped 1 base and J dropped 4 bases, with 4 bases sitting between them. This CDR3 region has 11 residues. CDR3 nucleotides: TGTGCCTGGAGTGCAGGAGAGACCCAGTACTTC. Amino acid sequence: CAWSAGETQYF.

The CDR3 nucleotides read TGTGCCTGGAGTGGGCAATTTTACGAGCAGTACTTC. Its translation is CAWSGQFYEQYF. V usage is TRBV30 and J usage is TRBJ2-7; D gene ambiguous. CDR3 length: 12 residues. Trimming shortened V by 1 base and J by 4 bases, and 8 bases separated the two germline ends. Germline CDR1 reads GTSNPN; CDR2 reads SVGIG (reference sequence).

For this clone: This sample also contains other DNA sequences that code for the same CDR3. The chain carries TRBV6-4 and TRBJ2-3, with D possibly TRBD2 on 5 matching bases. CDR1 is MRHNA and CDR2 is SNTAGT in the germline V gene. Between the trimmed V and J ends, which lost 2 bases and 1 base, there was a span of 10 bases. The CDR3 is made up of 15 amino acids. The CDR3 protein is CASSDRTGGTDTQYF. The CDR3 DNA is TGTGCCAGCAGTGACCGGACCGGGGGCACAGATACGCAGTATTTT.

The V call is TRBV28, the J call TRBJ1-1; no clear D gene. Germline assignment: CDR1 MDHEN and CDR2 SYDVKM. This CDR3 contains 10 residues. The CDR3 region is CASMNTEAFF. CDR3 nucleotides: TGTGCGTCTATGAACACTGAAGCTTTCTTT.

The chain has TRBV28 and TRBJ2-5, with TRBD1 matching over 8 bases. Trimming at V came to 8 bases and at J to 3 bases, leaving 14 bases not matched to a gene. CDR3 size: 16 residues. Germline assignment: CDR1 MDHEN and CDR2 SYDVKM. The CDR3 spells CASYSMTGVVEETQYF. Written as DNA, the CDR3 is TGTGCCAGCTACTCAATGACAGGGGTGGTTGAAGAGACCCAGTACTTC.

The chain recombines TRBV19 with TRBJ1-2; unclear D gene. The CDR3 has 14 amino acids. Trimming left V 5 bases short and J 0 bases short, with 10 bases between. Germline V gene data show CDR1 as LNHDA and CDR2 as SQIVND (reference sequence). For the CDR3, the DNA is TGTGCCAGTAGTCCGAGGCCGACTAACTATGGCTACACCTTC. Its translation is CASSPRPTNYGYTF.

The J gene is TRBJ2-1, the V gene TRBV6-1, with 10 bases aligning to TRBD2. Germline trimming cut 4 bases from V and 6 bases from J; bases unmatched to any gene: 9. This CDR3 contains 16 residues. The germline V gene has CDR1 MNHNS and CDR2 SASEGT. CDR3 DNA: TGTGCCAGCAGTGCGAGGATAGCGGGGGGATTCAATGAGCAGTTCTTC. Translating gives CASSARIAGGFNEQFF.

The rearrangement uses TRBV13 and TRBJ2-5; D not resolved. CDR3 size: 13 residues. CDR1 is PRHDT, CDR2 FYEKMQ, per germline (reference sequence). V was pared by 5 bases and J by 0 bases, with 7 bases between. The CDR3: CASSERNQETQYF. The CDR3 nucleotides read TGTGCCAGCAGCGAGAGGAACCAAGAGACCCAGTACTTC.

This CDR3 is CARREWTRVYNEQFF. As DNA, the CDR3 is TGTGCCAGAAGGGAATGGACTAGGGTCTACAATGAGCAGTTCTTC. The V call is TRBV5-3, the J call TRBJ2-1; 7 bases align to TRBD2. TRBV5-3 is given ORF status, its function remaining uncertain. CDR3 size: 15 residues. J gave up 3 bases and V 5 bases, and 8 bases lay outside the gene matches.

The chain links TRBV9 to TRBJ1-2, with TRBD1 identical over 9 bases. CDR3 length: 15 amino acids. Germline V gene sequence: CDR1 SGDLS, CDR2 YYNGEE. The V segment lost 3 bases and the J segment 4 bases; nucleotides outside the gene matches: 7. The CDR3 sequence is CASSGGQGKIYGYTF. The CDR3 bases are TGTGCCAGCAGCGGGGGACAGGGTAAGATCTATGGCTACACCTTC.

The chain employs TRBV29-1 and TRBJ2-3; D is unresolved. The ends were cut back, 5 bases at V and 9 bases at J, with 9 bases in the middle. The germline CDR1 and CDR2 sequences are SQVTM and ANQGSEA. This CDR3 spans 10 amino acids. This CDR3 reads CSVLARTQYF. Here the CDR3 DNA reads TGCAGCGTTCTCGCTAGAACGCAGTATTTT.

The chain links TRBV6-5 to TRBJ2-7, with D possibly TRBD1 on 6 matching bases. CDR1 and CDR2 from the germline V gene are MNHEY and SVGAGI. V dropped 7 bases and J dropped 4 bases, with 17 bases sitting between them. The length of the CDR3 is 14 residues. This CDR3 is CASTPSGTPYEQYF. The DNA for the CDR3 is TGTGCCAGCACGCCCTCCGGGACACCTTACGAGCAGTACTTC.

This clone was seen only once. The rearrangement uses TRBV11-3 and TRBJ2-1, with 7 bases identical to TRBD2. This CDR3 comprises 14 residues. CDR1 is SGHNT and CDR2 is YENEEA in the germline V gene. V was clipped by 2 bases and J by 5 bases; unmatched bases: 3. CDR3 loop: CASSLYLADNEQFF. The CDR3 nucleotides are TGTGCCAGCAGCTTATACCTAGCGGACAATGAGCAGTTCTTC.

The rearrangement uses TRBV29-1 and TRBJ2-3; 11 nucleotides align to TRBD2. CDR3 length equals 17 residues. Per germline, CDR1 SQVTM and CDR2 ANQGSEA. The trim removed 1 base at V and 0 bases at J, leaving 6 bases unmatched. CDR3 sequence reads: CSVEGIAGGTSTDTQYF. Here the CDR3 DNA reads TGCAGCGTTGAAGGGATAGCGGGAGGGACTAGCACAGATACGCAGTATTTT.

The chain joins TRBV7-2 to TRBJ2-3; D call uncertain. With 7 bases removed from V and 6 bases from J, the gap between germline ends came to 11 bases. CDR1 SGHTA and CDR2 FQGNSA come from the germline V gene. The CDR3 runs to 12 residues. The CDR3 bases are TGTGCCAGCACCCCGAGGCGGGATACGCAGTATTTT. Encoded protein: CASTPRRDTQYF.

The chain has TRBV7-3 and TRBJ1-2; 7 bases align to TRBD1. Looked up from germline, CDR1 is SGHTA and CDR2 is FQGTGA. The CDR3 runs 15 residues. Trimming cost V 5 bases and J 3 bases; bases outside gene matches: 9. The CDR3 DNA follows: TGTGCCAGCAGCCCCGGAGGGGGCGTTGACTATGGCTACACCTTC. Its protein is CASSPGGGVDYGYTF.